Below, one TCR beta chain is given with its context. Ten or more counts support this clonotype. Its cognate antigen has yet to be identified. Per-base qualities were not stored, and no clone one base away is much larger. The data originate from a study of early T cells in non-severe SARS-CoV-2 infection (dated by TCRdb to the early 2020s). For the wider study: Because TCR sequencing relied on bulk RNA taken from unsorted whole blood, pairing of alpha and beta chains was not possible.

Overall results and qualifications from the work: VDJdb matching was skewed toward anti-spike CD8 responses and likely underestimated virus-specific expansions, missing private and CD4 specificities.

A case-control design nested within a healthcare worker cohort in London, UK, was used, with weekly nasopharyngeal swab PCR tests and blood sampling performed. Healthcare workers were enrolled in the week of the UK lockdown, from 23 to 31 March 2020, and were followed every week for up to 16 weeks. The library was generated by 5' RACE. TCRdb records NextSeq 500 as the sequencer. To correct for sequencing error and PCR bias, the TCR library protocol tagged individual cDNA molecules with unique molecular identifiers. Both TCR alpha and beta chains were sequenced, and tight co-correlation was observed between alpha and beta sequence abundances in each sample. Regarding the original processing steps: Decombinator V4 was used to perform V gene, J gene and CDR3 annotation of TCR sequences. Expanded TCRs were defined as changing significantly between any two time points under a Poisson model with p below 0.0001. TCR abundances were normalised to the total number of TCRs sequenced in each sample and reported as counts per million. A search of VDJdb, accessed on 1 November 2021, was run for TCRs annotated to CMV, EBV and SARS-CoV-2, with TCRs annotated for multiple antigens excluded. The raw public reads went through TCRdb reprocessing: fastp at Q25, MiXCR clone calling, in-frame beta chains kept. Rows with a matching CDR3 protein are joined into one entry that keeps the most common DNA and genes. These V and J calls rely on TCRdb rather than the paper's analysis. The sample table records around 19,000 distinct CDR3 sequences; 5.9% of these occur just once. The ten largest clones take up roughly 6.3% of the sample.

The receptor comes from an adult who was a healthcare worker with PCR-confirmed SARS-CoV-2 infection or an uninfected control (not recorded which). Sequencing input: whole blood.

CDR3 protein: CASSKTVETQYF. The bases read TGTGCCAGCAGCAAGACGGTGGAGACCCAGTACTTC. The chain is encoded by TRBV9 joined to TRBJ2-5; the D gene cannot be named for sure. Between the V and J ends, shortened by 4 bases and 5 bases respectively, the junction contains 9 bases. From the germline V gene, CDR1 is SGDLS and CDR2 is YYNGEE. From cysteine to phenylalanine, the CDR3 is 12 amino acids long. Left in the record is the CDR3 DNA by itself, 36 bases read in frame from the first base.